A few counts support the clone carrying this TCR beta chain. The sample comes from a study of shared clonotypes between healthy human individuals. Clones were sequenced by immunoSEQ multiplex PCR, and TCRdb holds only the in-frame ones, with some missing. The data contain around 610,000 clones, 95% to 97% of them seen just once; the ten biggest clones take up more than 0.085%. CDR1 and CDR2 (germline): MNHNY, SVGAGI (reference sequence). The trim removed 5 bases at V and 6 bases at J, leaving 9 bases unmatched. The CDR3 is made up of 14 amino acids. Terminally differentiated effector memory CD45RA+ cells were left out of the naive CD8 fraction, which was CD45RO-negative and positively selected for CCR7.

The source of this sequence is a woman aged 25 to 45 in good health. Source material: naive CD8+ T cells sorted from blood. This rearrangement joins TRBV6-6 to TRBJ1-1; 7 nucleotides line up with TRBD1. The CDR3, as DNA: TGTGCCAGCAGTACCAGACAGGGAGGACCTGAAGCTTTCTTT. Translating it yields CASSTRQGGPEAFF.